These T cell receptor beta chains were read from a single sample in a study of T cell changes during pregnancy in multiple sclerosis. The method was immunoSEQ multiplex PCR; TCRdb's version includes in-frame clones alone and lacks a portion of them. The sample lists more than 40,000 clones, around 93% occurring once. The source material was CD8+ T cells from peripheral blood mononuclear cells, sampled in the first trimester of pregnancy. Source of these receptors: a female donor with multiple sclerosis, enrolled in a pregnancy study. The CDR3 runs from the conserved cysteine through the conserved F or W. The D gene is left open where the match is weak. The size of a clone is reported for some rows only, either as once, few or many, or as a class for expanded clones.

V: TRBV27
D: TRBD1
size: NA
J: TRBJ1-5
DNA: TGTGCCAGCAGTCTCGGACAGGGGGCGAGTCAGCCCCAGCATTTT
CDR3: CASSLGQGASQPQHF

V: TRBV5-1
D: NA
size: NA
J: TRBJ2-7
DNA: TGCGCCAGCAGCTTGGAAGCCAGGGGCTCCTACGAGCAGTACTTC
CDR3: CASSLEARGSYEQYF

V: TRBV4-3
D: NA
size: NA
J: TRBJ2-1
DNA: TGCGCCAGCAGCCAAGATCCCTCTTTGGGGGGATACAATGAGCAGTTCTTC
CDR3: CASSQDPSLGGYNEQFF

V: TRBV10-2
D: NA
size: few
J: TRBJ2-7
DNA: TGCGCCAGCAAAAGCGGCTGGGGCGAGCAGTACTTC
CDR3: CASKSGWGEQYF

V: TRBV4-1
D: NA
size: NA
J: TRBJ2-5
DNA: TGCGCCAGCAGCCAAGTCTCAGGGCCAGAGACCCAGTACTTC
CDR3: CASSQVSGPETQYF

V: TRBV4-1
D: TRBD1
size: NA
J: TRBJ1-2
DNA: TGCGCCAGCAGCCCCAGACGAGGGGGCGCCGTTGATGGCTACACCTTC
CDR3: CASSPRRGGAVDGYTF

V: TRBV14
D: NA
size: few
J: TRBJ2-7
DNA: TGTGCCAGCAGCCACGGAGACTACGAGCAGTACTTC
CDR3: CASSHGDYEQYF

V: TRBV7-2
D: TRBD2
size: NA
J: TRBJ2-1
DNA: TGTGCCAGCAGCTCTCCTTGGCGGGAGAACAATGAGCAGTTCTTC
CDR3: CASSSPWRENNEQFF

V: TRBV11-2
D: TRBD2
size: NA
J: TRBJ2-3
DNA: TGTGCCAGCAGCTCCTTTAGCGGGGTTACAGATACGCAGTATTTT
CDR3: CASSSFSGVTDTQYF

V: TRBV5-1
D: NA
size: NA
J: TRBJ1-1
DNA: TGCGCCAGCACTACAGGGAACACTGAAGCTTTCTTT
CDR3: CASTTGNTEAFF

V: TRBV4-1
D: NA
size: NA
J: TRBJ2-7
DNA: TGCGCCAGCAGCCAACAGGGGCCCCTGGGGGAGCAGTACTTC
CDR3: CASSQQGPLGEQYF

V: TRBV27
D: NA
size: once
J: TRBJ2-2
DNA: TGTGCCAGCAGCAGCAGGAGGGCCGGCACCGGGGAGCTGTTTTTT
CDR3: CASSSRRAGTGELFF

V: TRBV7-6
D: TRBD1
size: NA
J: TRBJ1-5
DNA: TGTGCCAGCAGCTTAGATCCCGGACAGGGGGGTCAGCCCCAGCATTTT
CDR3: CASSLDPGQGGQPQHF

V: TRBV19
D: NA
size: NA
J: TRBJ1-2
DNA: TGTGCCAGTAGGATAAGGGGTTATGGCTACACCTTC
CDR3: CASRIRGYGYTF

V: TRBV12-5
D: TRBD2
size: NA
J: TRBJ2-5
DNA: TGTGCTAGTGGTTCCTCTCCAGCGGGGGTCCAAGAGACCCAGTACTTC
CDR3: CASGSSPAGVQETQYF

V: TRBV14
D: NA
size: NA
J: TRBJ2-2
DNA: TGTGCCAGCAGTCTAGTGTCCGGGGAGCTGTTTTTT
CDR3: CASSLVSGELFF

V: TRBV14
D: NA
size: once
J: TRBJ1-2
DNA: TGTGCCAGCAGCCAAGAATCCGGGACAAGGTTACATGGCTACACCTTC
CDR3: CASSQESGTRLHGYTF

V: TRBV7-3
D: TRBD2
size: NA
J: TRBJ2-3
DNA: TGTGCCAGCAGCTTAGGACCTAGCGGGGGGGGATTGGCAGATACGCAGTATTTT
CDR3: CASSLGPSGGGLADTQYF

V: TRBV11-2
D: TRBD2
size: NA
J: TRBJ2-5
DNA: TGTGCCAGCAGCATCGACCGGGACTATGAGACCCAGTACTTC
CDR3: CASSIDRDYETQYF

V: TRBV5-1
D: NA
size: once
J: TRBJ2-7
DNA: TGCGCCAGCAGCTTGAGGCAGGGGCCCTACGAGCAGTACTTC
CDR3: CASSLRQGPYEQYF

V: TRBV27
D: NA
size: NA
J: TRBJ1-4
DNA: TGTGCCAGCAGTTTATGGCCTGGAGAGCATGAAAAACTGTTTTTT
CDR3: CASSLWPGEHEKLFF

V: TRBV19
D: NA
size: NA
J: TRBJ2-7
DNA: TGTGCCAGTAGTAGTGGGGGCGCTTACGAGCAGTACTTC
CDR3: CASSSGGAYEQYF

V: TRBV7-9
D: NA
size: NA
J: TRBJ1-1
DNA: TGTGCCAGCAGCTCACCCAATAGGGAAGGCGGGACTGAAGCTTTCTTT
CDR3: CASSSPNREGGTEAFF

V: TRBV27
D: NA
size: NA
J: TRBJ2-2
DNA: TGTGCCAGTCAGAGGAGACTGGGCACCGGGGAGCTGTTTTTT
CDR3: CASQRRLGTGELFF

V: TRBV7-2
D: TRBD2
size: few
J: TRBJ2-1
DNA: TGTGCCAGCAGCTTAGCGACTAGCGCCTTCAATGAGCAGTTCTTC
CDR3: CASSLATSAFNEQFF

V: TRBV5-4
D: TRBD1
size: NA
J: TRBJ1-1
DNA: TGTGCCAGCAGGTCTGGGCAGGGGGCCACTGAAGCTTTCTTT
CDR3: CASRSGQGATEAFF

V: TRBV5-1
D: NA
size: NA
J: TRBJ2-7
DNA: TGCGCCAGCAGCTTCTCAGGGGCGTCCTACGAGCAGTACTTC
CDR3: CASSFSGASYEQYF

V: TRBV28
D: TRBD2
size: NA
J: TRBJ2-3
DNA: TGTGCCAGCAGGGGCCTAGGCGGGACTAGCGGGAGTTGGGCAGATACGCAGTATTTT
CDR3: CASRGLGGTSGSWADTQYF

V: TRBV5-8
D: TRBD1
size: once
J: TRBJ2-6
DNA: TGTGCCAGCAGACGGCGACAGGGTGGCCGGGGGGCCAACGTCCTGACTTTC
CDR3: CASRRRQGGRGANVLTF

V: TRBV4-1
D: TRBD2
size: NA
J: TRBJ2-3
DNA: TGCGCCAGCAGCCGTGCGGGGGAAGATACGCAGTATTTT
CDR3: CASSRAGEDTQYF

V: TRBV27
D: NA
size: NA
J: TRBJ2-1
DNA: TGTGCCAGCAGTTTAGGGCAATACAATGAGCAGTTCTTC
CDR3: CASSLGQYNEQFF

V: TRBV5-1
D: NA
size: NA
J: TRBJ1-2
DNA: TGCGCCAGCAGCTTGGCCCCCGCTATCAACTATGGCTACACCTTC
CDR3: CASSLAPAINYGYTF

V: TRBV20-1
D: NA
size: NA
J: TRBJ1-2
DNA: TGCAGTGCCCAGGGCTTCTATGGCTACACCTTC
CDR3: CSAQGFYGYTF

V: TRBV9
D: TRBD2
size: NA
J: TRBJ2-1
DNA: TGTGCCAGCAGCGTTAGCGGGAGGGCCTCCAATGAGCAGTTCTTC
CDR3: CASSVSGRASNEQFF

V: TRBV4-2
D: TRBD1
size: NA
J: TRBJ2-7
DNA: TGTGCCAGCAGCCAAGGTACAGGGGTGACCTACGAGCAGTACTTC
CDR3: CASSQGTGVTYEQYF

V: TRBV21-1
D: NA
size: NA
J: TRBJ1-2
DNA: TGTGCCAGCAGCAAAACTCGTGGACAGGGGAGATATGGCTACACCTTC
CDR3: CASSKTRGQGRYGYTF

V: TRBV11-2
D: TRBD2
size: NA
J: TRBJ2-7
DNA: TGTGCCAGCAGAACGGGACTAGCGGGAGCGGACGAGCAGTACTTC
CDR3: CASRTGLAGADEQYF

V: TRBV9
D: TRBD2
size: NA
J: TRBJ2-5
DNA: TGTGCCAGCAGCGCCCCTACTAGCGGGGCTCAAGAGACCCAGTACTTC
CDR3: CASSAPTSGAQETQYF

V: TRBV28
D: TRBD2
size: NA
J: TRBJ2-1
DNA: TGTGCCAGCAGTTTCAGAGCGGGAGAGCCAGATGAGCAGTTCTTC
CDR3: CASSFRAGEPDEQFF

V: TRBV5-1
D: NA
size: NA
J: TRBJ1-1
DNA: TGCGCCAGCAGCTTGGAGTGGGGCCGGGCCAACACTGAAGCTTTCTTT
CDR3: CASSLEWGRANTEAFF

V: TRBV27
D: NA
size: NA
J: TRBJ2-7
DNA: TGTGCCAGCAGTCCACCAAACAGGGCTTTGAACGAGCAGTACTTC
CDR3: CASSPPNRALNEQYF

V: TRBV7-9
D: NA
size: NA
J: TRBJ2-6
DNA: TGTGCCAGCAGCCCCCCGAAGGCGGGGCGCAACTCTGGGGCCAACGTCCTGACTTTC
CDR3: CASSPPKAGRNSGANVLTF

V: TRBV5-1
D: NA
size: NA
J: TRBJ2-1
DNA: TGCGCCAGCAGCCCGAGGACTAAAACCTACAATGAGCAGTTCTTC
CDR3: CASSPRTKTYNEQFF